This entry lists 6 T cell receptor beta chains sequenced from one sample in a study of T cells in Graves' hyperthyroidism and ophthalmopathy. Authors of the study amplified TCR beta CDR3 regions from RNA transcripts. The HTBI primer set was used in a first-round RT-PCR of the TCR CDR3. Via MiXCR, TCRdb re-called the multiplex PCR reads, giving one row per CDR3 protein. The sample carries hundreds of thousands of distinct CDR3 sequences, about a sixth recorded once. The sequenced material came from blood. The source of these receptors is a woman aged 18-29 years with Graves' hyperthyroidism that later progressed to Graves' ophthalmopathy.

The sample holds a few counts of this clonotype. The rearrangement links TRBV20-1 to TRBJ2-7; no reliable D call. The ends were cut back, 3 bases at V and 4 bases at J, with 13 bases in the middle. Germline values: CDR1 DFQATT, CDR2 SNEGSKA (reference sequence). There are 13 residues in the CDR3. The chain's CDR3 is CSASRAPNYEQYF. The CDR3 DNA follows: TGCAGTGCTAGTCGGGCACCCAATTACGAGCAGTACTTC.

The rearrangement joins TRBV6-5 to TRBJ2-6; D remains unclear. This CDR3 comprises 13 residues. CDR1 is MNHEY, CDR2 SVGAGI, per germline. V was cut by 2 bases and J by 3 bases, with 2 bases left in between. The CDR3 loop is CASSYGGANVLTF. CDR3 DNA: TGTGCCAGCAGTTACGGTGGGGCCAACGTCCTGACTTTC.

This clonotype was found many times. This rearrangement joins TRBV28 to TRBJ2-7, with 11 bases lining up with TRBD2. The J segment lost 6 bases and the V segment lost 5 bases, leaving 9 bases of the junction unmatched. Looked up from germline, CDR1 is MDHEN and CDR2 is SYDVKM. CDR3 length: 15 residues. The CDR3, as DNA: TGTGCCAGCAGTCCACTAGCGGGAGAGGCGGGCGAGCAGTACTTC. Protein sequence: CASSPLAGEAGEQYF.

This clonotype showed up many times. The chain's CDR3 is CASSFRGDYEQYF. The CDR3 bases are TGTGCCAGCAGTTTCAGGGGTGATTACGAGCAGTACTTC. The V and J genes are TRBV28 and TRBJ2-7; D is perhaps TRBD1 (6 bases). CDR1 MDHEN and CDR2 SYDVKM come from the germline V gene. This CDR3 spans 13 amino acids. V gave up 3 bases and J gave up 4 bases, with 10 bases separating them.

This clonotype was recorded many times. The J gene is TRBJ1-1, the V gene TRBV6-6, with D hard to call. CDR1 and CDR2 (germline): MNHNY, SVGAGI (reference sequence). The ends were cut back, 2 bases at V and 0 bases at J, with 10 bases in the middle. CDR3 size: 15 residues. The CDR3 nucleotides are TGTGCCAGCAGTTACCCGGACGGCATGAACACTGAAGCTTTCTTT. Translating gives CASSYPDGMNTEAFF.

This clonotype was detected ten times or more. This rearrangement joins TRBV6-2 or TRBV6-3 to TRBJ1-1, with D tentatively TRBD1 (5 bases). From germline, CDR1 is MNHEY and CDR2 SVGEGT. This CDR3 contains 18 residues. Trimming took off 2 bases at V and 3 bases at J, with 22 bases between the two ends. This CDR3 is CASSYQTASGRWDTEAFF. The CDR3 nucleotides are TGTGCCAGCAGTTACCAAACCGCTTCAGGGAGGTGGGACACTGAAGCTTTCTTT.